Listed below are T cell receptor beta chains from one sample, sequenced in a study of blood T cell repertoires in COVID-19. Using immunoSEQ multiplex PCR, the repertoire was profiled, and TCRdb retains in-frame clones only, with some absent. The sample shows approximately 380,000 clones, 85% of them seen only once. The specimen was peripheral blood. The receptor set was obtained from a young woman with acute or convalescent COVID-19. Both conserved end residues are part of each CDR3. The D gene is left open where the match is weak. Clone size appears in some rows only: once, few, many, or a class for an expanded clone.

>TRBJ1-1|NA|TRBV5-4|once
TGTGCCAGCCGGGGGTGGGGTCTAGAGAATGAAGCTTTCTTT
CASRGWGLENEAFF
>TRBJ2-7|NA|TRBV4-1|NA
TGCGCCAGCAGCCAAAACAGGGCCTACGAGCAGTACTTC
CASSQNRAYEQYF
>TRBJ1-2|NA|TRBV6-5|NA
TGTGCCAGCAGTTACTCGGAGGGACTTTTCAACTATGGCTACACCTTC
CASSYSEGLFNYGYTF
>TRBJ1-5|TRBD1|TRBV5-6|NA
TGTGCCAGCAGCTTGGGGACAGGGGCACGTAGTGGTACCCAGCATTTT
CASSLGTGARSGTQHF
>TRBJ2-5|NA|TRBV11-2|NA
TGTGCCAGCAGCTTGGGGGGGACCAGGGGACAACAAGAGACCCAGTACTTC
CASSLGGTRGQQETQYF
>TRBJ1-2|NA|TRBV19|NA
TGTGCCAGTAGTCAAAATCCCCGGATGGGAGCTAACTATGGCTACACCTTC
CASSQNPRMGANYGYTF
>TRBJ1-3|NA|TRBV18|NA
TGTGCCAGCTCACCGGCACAGGCTGCCTCTGGAAACACCATATATTTT
CASSPAQAASGNTIYF
>TRBJ2-5|NA|TRBV5-1|NA
TGCGCCAGCAGCGCGCGTTCGGGGGAAGAGACCCAGTACTTC
CASSARSGEETQYF
>TRBJ2-2|TRBD1|TRBV5-1|NA
TGCGCCAGCAGCGAAAGACAGGGGAGCGGGGAGCTGTTTTTT
CASSERQGSGELFF
>TRBJ2-5|TRBD1|TRBV10-3|NA
TGTGCCATTGGACAGGGGGAGACCCAGTACTTC
CAIGQGETQYF
>TRBJ2-1|NA|TRBV24-1|NA
TGTGCCACCAGTGATCCATTATATCAGGGAGGAAACTACAATGAGCAGTTCTTC
CATSDPLYQGGNYNEQFF
>TRBJ2-3|NA|TRBV21-1|few
TGTGCCAGCAGCAAAGAGGGCAGCGGGAGGGCGGATACGCAGTATTTT
CASSKEGSGRADTQYF
>TRBJ2-6|TRBD1|TRBV6-1|NA
TGTGCCAGCAGTGATCGTCCAGGGGGAATCGGGGCCAACGTCCTGACTTTC
CASSDRPGGIGANVLTF
>TRBJ1-2|NA|TRBV28|NA
TGTGCCAGCAGTTCCCTGAGGAGGGTGAAGGGCTACACCTTC
CASSSLRRVKGYTF
>TRBJ2-5|TRBD2|TRBV7-2|NA
TGTGCCAGCAGCTCTTTAGCGGGGTACCAAGAGACCCAGTACTTC
CASSSLAGYQETQYF
>TRBJ2-7|TRBD1|TRBV10-3|NA
TGTGCCATCAGTGCCCTCGGGGACAGGGCCTACGAGCAGTACTTC
CAISALGDRAYEQYF
>TRBJ1-4|NA|TRBV19|NA
TGTGCCAGTAGTGCCCGTGTGTGGGCTGGGAATGAAAAACTGTTTTTT
CASSARVWAGNEKLFF
>TRBJ1-2|NA|TRBV9|NA
TGTGCCAGCAGCGGAAGCGGAGACTTCTTAAGCTACACCTTC
CASSGSGDFLSYTF
>TRBJ2-7|TRBD2|TRBV19|NA
TGTGCCAGTAGTCCGGGGGGGATCGGGTACGAGCAGTACTTC
CASSPGGIGYEQYF
>TRBJ2-1|TRBD1|TRBV13|NA
TGTGCCAGCAGCTCACGTGACAGGGGCTCCCATGAGCAGTTCTTC
CASSSRDRGSHEQFF
>TRBJ2-1|TRBD2|TRBV7-9|NA
TGTGCCAGCAGCCGACCTAGCGGAGCCACCACCTATGAGCAGTTCTTC
CASSRPSGATTYEQFF
>TRBJ1-1|NA|TRBV6-6|NA
TGTGCCAGCAGAATTAGAGAGGACACTGAAGCTTTCTTT
CASRIREDTEAFF
>TRBJ2-3|NA|TRBV24-1|NA
TGTGCCACCAGTGACCCCAGTTTCGCAGATACGCAGTATTTT
CATSDPSFADTQYF
>TRBJ2-1|TRBD2|TRBV27|once
TGTGCCAGCAGTTCGGGACTAGCGATACATGAGCAGTTCTTC
CASSSGLAIHEQFF
>TRBJ1-4|NA|TRBV2|NA
TGTGCCAGCAAACCAGGGGAGGGTGAAAAACTGTTTTTT
CASKPGEGEKLFF
>TRBJ1-2|TRBD1|TRBV5-1|NA
TGCGCCAGCAGCCTCTCTGGGACAGGGGGCCTCTCCTATGGCTACACCTTC
CASSLSGTGGLSYGYTF
>TRBJ1-3|TRBD1|TRBV6-5|NA
TGTGCCAGCAGGGACACAGGGGACGGCGGAAACACCATATATTTT
CASRDTGDGGNTIYF
>TRBJ1-5|NA|TRBV7-3|NA
TGTGCCAGCAGCTCGGGTCAGCCCCAGCATTTT
CASSSGQPQHF
>TRBJ1-5|NA|TRBV2|NA
TGTGCCAGCAGTGATTGGGGCTTGGGAGGAACAGCCGGAATTATTCAGCCCCAGCATTTT
CASSDWGLGGTAGIIQPQHF
>TRBJ1-6|NA|TRBV5-1|NA
TGCGCCAGCAAGAGGGGAGGGCAACCCAGGAATTCACCCCTCCACTTT
CASKRGGQPRNSPLHF
>TRBJ1-2|NA|TRBV6-6|once
TGTGCCAGCACCGACGGTCCAGGGGGCTACACCTTC
CASTDGPGGYTF
>TRBJ2-7|NA|TRBV5-1|once
TGCGCCAGCAGCTTGGAAGTAGCTGAATCCTACGAGCAGTACTTC
CASSLEVAESYEQYF
>TRBJ2-7|NA|TRBV2|NA
TGTGCCAGCAGTGAAAGGGGGAGAGTCGCCTCCTACGAGCAGTACTTC
CASSERGRVASYEQYF
>TRBJ1-5|NA|TRBV2|NA
TGTGCCAGCAGTGCCTATACAGCCGGTCCAGGGCAGCCCCAGCATTTT
CASSAYTAGPGQPQHF
>TRBJ1-4|NA|TRBV19|once
TGTGCCAGTAGTGCCCGGGGGGCCGAAAAACTGTTTTTT
CASSARGAEKLFF
>TRBJ2-7|NA|TRBV12-5|NA
TGTGCTAGTGGTTTCTCGGAGTGTAGCCACTACGAGCAGTACTTC
CASGFSECSHYEQYF
>TRBJ1-2|TRBD1|TRBV7-3|few
TGTGCCAGCAGCCCGACCCGAGGGGGCCTATCCTCCTATGGCTACACCTTC
CASSPTRGGLSSYGYTF
>TRBJ1-1|TRBD1|TRBV2|NA
TGTGCCAGCTCCCGGGACAGGGAGGCCACTGAAGCTTTCTTT
CASSRDREATEAFF
>TRBJ2-1|TRBD2|TRBV7-7|NA
TGTGCCAGCAGCTTAGGGAGACTAGCGATTGGAGATGAGCAGTTCTTC
CASSLGRLAIGDEQFF
>TRBJ2-2|NA|TRBV27|NA
TGTGCCAGCAGTTTATCCAGTCCGAACACCGGGGAGCTGTTTTTT
CASSLSSPNTGELFF
>TRBJ2-7|NA|TRBV7-9|NA
TGTGCCAGCAGCTCGACAAACTACGAGCAGTACTTC
CASSSTNYEQYF
>TRBJ1-5|TRBD1|TRBV28|many
TGTGCCAGCAGTCCCCGCTGGGACAGGATGGGTCTTAGGAGCAATCAGCCCCAGCATTTT
CASSPRWDRMGLRSNQPQHF
>TRBJ1-1|TRBD1|TRBV27|once
TGTGCCAGCAGTCTTCACAGGGGCACTGAAGCTTTCTTT
CASSLHRGTEAFF
>TRBJ2-3|TRBD2|TRBV30|NA
TGTGCCTGGAGCCCCGGGGGAGGGACAGATACGCAGTATTTT
CAWSPGGGTDTQYF
>TRBJ2-7|TRBD1|TRBV28|NA
TGTGCCAGCAGTTCCCCGGGACAGGCATCCTACGAGCAGTACTTC
CASSSPGQASYEQYF
>TRBJ2-1|TRBD1|TRBV27|NA
TGTGCCAGCAGTTTCCAGGCCGGGACAGGGTTGCATGAGCAGTTCTTC
CASSFQAGTGLHEQFF
>TRBJ1-1|NA|TRBV5-1|NA
TGCGCCAGCAGCCTTCACAGGTTGGACACTGAAGCTTTCTTT
CASSLHRLDTEAFF
>TRBJ1-4|NA|TRBV9|NA
TGTGCCAGCGGTAGAGACAGAACTAATGAAAAACTGTTTTTT
CASGRDRTNEKLFF
>TRBJ1-5|NA|TRBV11-2|few
TGTGCCAGCAGCTTGACAGGAAATCAGCCCCAGCATTTT
CASSLTGNQPQHF
>TRBJ1-5|NA|TRBV19|NA
TGTGCCAGTAGAAGGGGCATCGATCAGCCCCAGCATTTT
CASRRGIDQPQHF
>TRBJ2-7|NA|TRBV28|NA
TGTGCCAGCAGCCTGCTAAGCGGACTACGATTACGGGGCGGGGACGAGCAGTACTTC
CASSLLSGLRLRGGDEQYF
>TRBJ2-2|NA|TRBV19|NA
TGTGCCAGTAGTATCTACGGGGGAACCGGGGAGCTGTTTTTT
CASSIYGGTGELFF
>TRBJ2-1|TRBD1|TRBV6-1|NA
TGTGCCAGCAGTGGACTACAGGGGAAGAGGAATGAGCAGTTCTTC
CASSGLQGKRNEQFF
>TRBJ1-3|NA|TRBV18|few
TGTGCCAGCTCACCCGCGACAGATGAAAACACCATATATTTT
CASSPATDENTIYF
>TRBJ2-3|TRBD2|TRBV7-3|NA
TGTGCCAGCAGCAGGGAGGGCTACTACACAGATACGCAGTATTTT
CASSREGYYTDTQYF
>TRBJ1-3|NA|TRBV5-1|NA
TGCGCCAGCAGTCGGGACTCCGACTCTGGAAACACCATATATTTT
CASSRDSDSGNTIYF
>TRBJ2-2|TRBD2|TRBV25-1|NA
TGTGCCAGCAGTGATCTAGCGGGAGACACCGGGGAGCTGTTTTTT
CASSDLAGDTGELFF
>TRBJ1-1|TRBD1|TRBV9|NA
TGTGCCAGCAGCGGGGGACAGATGAACACTGAAGCTTTCTTT
CASSGGQMNTEAFF